Here is one T cell receptor beta chain with its context. Its antigen target is currently unknown. No base quality information exists; no much larger clone differs at one position. Synthetic TCR analog templates were spiked into each PCR to estimate absolute template abundance from read counts. TCRbeta CDR3 regions were amplified from genomic DNA with bias-controlled V and J gene primers using the immunoSEQ assay. Sequencing of rearranged TCRbeta segments was performed at approximately 20X coverage. The study's processing was this. Sequencing errors were corrected by clustering, and CDR3s were annotated against IMGT so that V, D and J genes could be assigned. Downstream analyses used only productive TCRbeta rearrangements and left out out-of-frame or stop-codon sequences. To compute clonality, Shannon entropy was normalized by the log of the number of unique productive sequences and then subtracted from one. Clones differing between time points or between blood and tumor were identified using Fisher's exact test with Benjamini-Hochberg correction, with an adjusted p below 0.01 applied as the threshold. The table was pulled from immuneACCESS by TCRdb, which kept in-frame rearrangements only. Such tables lose some clones; where checked, under half of the loss comes from unresolved V genes, and the rest has no known cause. V and J calls and clone size are those listed in that table; D and trimming were worked out from the DNA. The sample includes 90,000 or so clones, with about 90% observed a single time. 1.5% to 2% of the sample belongs to the ten largest clones.

CDR3 length: 15 amino acids, cysteine to phenylalanine. Just the 45-base CDR3 DNA is kept, in frame starting at base 1. Looking up the germline V gene yields CDR1 MNHNS and CDR2 SASEGT. V lost 2 bases and J lost 4 bases; the stretch between them is 12 bases long. The sample originates from a study of PD-L1 blockade in urothelial cancer (TCRdb year 2017). Notes on the research overall: Therapy was started in the mid-2010s for all patients, and atezolizumab 1,200 mg was administered intravenously every 3 weeks. Roughly 9 patients reached durable clinical benefit, while 20 to 25 patients did not. An exploratory multi-omic analysis was conducted of the somatic, immune and clinical correlates of response to PD-L1 blockade with atezolizumab in urothelial cancer. Blood samples gave a median of around 130,000 T cells and approximately 81,000 unique TCRs, with a median clonality of 0.080. In the same patients, pretreatment tumors underwent whole exome sequencing and RNA sequencing in addition to TCR sequencing. About 90% of the roughly 30 patients were males with bladder-origin urothelial cancer, and about 65% of the 29 reported a prior smoking history. Progression-free survival longer than 6 months counted as durable clinical benefit, and TCR features were additionally tested against both progression-free and overall survival. Pretreatment blood TCR-seq was available for about 27 patients, at least one posttreatment blood collection was obtained for 25 or so patients, and tumor TCR-seq was available for 25 or so patients. An ECOG performance status of 0 or 1 was recorded for the patients, and 0 to 3 prior chemotherapy regimens had been received by the patients. Blood samples were analyzed 3 weeks after the start of treatment (second dose) and 6 weeks after the start of treatment. Pretreatment tumor samples, along with matched peripheral blood collected serially before and after atezolizumab treatment, underwent TCR sequencing.

The sample's time point, from its label and the paper: pretreatment peripheral blood. The cohort included 25 to 30 patients with locally advanced or metastatic urothelial carcinoma who were treated at Memorial Sloan Kettering on a trial protocol. Peripheral blood mononuclear cells were collected pretreatment and during treatment, with between 1 and 8 total time points obtained per patient. The Qiagen DNeasy Blood extraction kit was used to purify genomic DNA from total PBMCs and tumor samples. PBMCs were collected pretreatment and during treatment and were isolated and stored as previously described. Study-level results and caveats: Because the sample size was small (n of about 27) and many of the analyses were exploratory, the results are meant to be hypothesis-generating. Improved progression-free and overall survival was associated with having pretreatment peripheral blood TCR clonality below the median. Among patients with durable benefit, tumor-associated TCR clones showed greater expansion in peripheral blood 3 weeks after treatment started (n of about 20, p = 0.022).

Sequenced material: PBMCs, taken around atezolizumab (anti-PD-L1) treatment. The rearrangement combines TRBV6-1 with TRBJ1-5; the D gene is perhaps TRBD1, from 5 matching bases. This TCR was sampled from a man in his sixties with urothelial cancer. The sequence in DNA is TGTGCCAGCAGTGAAATCGGCAGGACAAATCAGCCCCAGCATTTT. Its coded protein is CASSEIGRTNQPQHF.